Presented here are 28 T cell receptor beta chains from one specimen sequenced in a study of blood T cells in healthy people across ages. A sample-barcoded 5' primer and a J-beta primer mix were used in a second PCR of roughly 7 to 12 cycles. TCRdb called the 5' RACE reads again in MiXCR, with one record for every CDR3 protein. The repertoire holds 1.2 million to 1.5 million distinct CDR3 sequences, with roughly 45% as singletons. Material for sequencing was blood. Source of these receptors: a woman in her late teens or twenties in good health.

The chain combines TRBV6-5 with TRBJ2-2, with 7 bases identical to TRBD2. The V gene's germline CDR1 is MNHEY and CDR2 SVGAGI. The CDR3 sequence is 15 residues long. Germline trimming cut 4 bases from V and 5 bases from J; bases unmatched to any gene: 7. The CDR3 spells CASSSVEAGTGELFF. CDR3 DNA: TGTGCCAGCAGTTCCGTAGAAGCGGGGACCGGGGAGCTGTTTTTT.

The chain uses TRBV20-1 and TRBJ2-3; TRBD2 agrees at 7 bases. Trimming removed 7 bases from V and 6 bases from J; junction bases left unmatched: 7. Germline V gene lookup returns CDR1 DFQATT and CDR2 SNEGSKA (reference sequence). The CDR3 runs to 12 residues. CDR3 loop: CSGQPGGDTQYF. In DNA form, the CDR3 reads TGCAGTGGCCAGCCCGGGGGGGATACGCAGTATTTT.

This chain connects TRBV7-2 to TRBJ2-1, with 12 bases lining up with TRBD2. The CDR3 is made up of 17 amino acids. CDR1 is SGHTA, CDR2 FQGNSA, per germline. V lost 1 base to trimming and J lost 13 bases; unmatched junction nucleotides: 14. The CDR3 here is CASSLGLAGERGETQFF. The CDR3 coding sequence is TGTGCCAGCAGCTTAGGACTAGCGGGAGAAAGAGGAGAGACCCAGTTCTTC.

In this sample, this clonotype turned up a few times. This sequence joins TRBV7-9 and TRBJ1-2; possibly TRBD1 for D (5 bases). The V end was cut by 3 bases, the J end by 6 bases, with 8 bases between. The CDR3 is 12 residues long. Germline CDR1 SEHNR, CDR2 FQNEAQ (reference sequence). The CDR3 is CASSFGAHGYTF. Written as DNA, the CDR3 is TGTGCCAGCAGCTTCGGGGCCCATGGCTACACCTTC. Variable domain in full (rest from reference TRBV7-9 and TRBJ1-2): DTGVSQNPRHKITKRGQNVTFRCDPISEHNRLYWYRQTLGQGPEFLTYFQNEAQLEKSRLLSDRFSAERPKGSFSTLEIQRTEQGDSAMYLCASSFGAHGYTFGSGTRLTVV.

This sequence joins TRBV19 and TRBJ1-2; TRBD1 aligns across 8 bases. The CDR3 covers 14 residues. The V segment lost 11 bases and the J segment 4 bases; nucleotides outside the gene matches: 12. Per the germline V gene, CDR1 is LNHDA and CDR2 is SQIVND (reference sequence). Here the CDR3 reads CAGKPQGGSYGYTF. The CDR3 bases are TGTGCCGGTAAGCCACAGGGGGGGAGCTATGGCTACACCTTC.

The chain carries TRBV6-6 and TRBJ2-7, with 10 bases that match TRBD2. J gave up 1 base and V 2 bases, and 8 bases lay outside the gene matches. The germline CDR1 and CDR2 sequences are MNHNY and SVGAGI (reference sequence). The CDR3 loop spans 17 amino acids. DNA for the CDR3: TGTGCCAGCAGTTACGGGGCTAGCGGGAGAGTATCCTACGAGCAGTACTTC. Translation gives CASSYGASGRVSYEQYF.

In this sample, this clonotype turned up a few times. V and J are TRBV29-1 and TRBJ1-4; D is perhaps TRBD1 (5 bases). Trimming pared 1 base from V and 6 bases from J, leaving 6 bases between. In germline, CDR1 is SQVTM, CDR2 ANQGSEA. This CDR3 has 12 residues. CDR3 nucleotides: TGCAGCGTTGAAGGGGGCGATGAAAAACTGTTTTTT. As protein: CSVEGGDEKLFF.

V gene TRBV6-1 combines with J gene TRBJ1-1, with D maybe TRBD1 (5 bases). V was pared by 5 bases and J by 8 bases, with 15 bases between. The CDR3 loop spans 13 amino acids. Germline V gene data show CDR1 as MNHNS and CDR2 as SASEGT. Here the CDR3 reads CASSRDRRAEAFF. Written as DNA, the CDR3 is TGTGCCAGCAGTCGGGACCGGCGGGCGGAAGCTTTCTTT.

Many counts were recorded for this clonotype. The chain links TRBV9 to TRBJ2-5, with 7 bases that match TRBD2. V was clipped by 9 bases and J by 11 bases; unmatched bases: 10. The CDR3 is made up of 11 amino acids. Germline lookup yields CDR1 SGDLS and CDR2 YYNGEE. CDR3 loop: CATKGGNEQYF. The CDR3, as DNA: TGTGCCACAAAGGGAGGGAATGAGCAGTACTTC.

The chain has TRBV12-3 or TRBV12-4 and TRBJ2-5; D is possibly TRBD1 or TRBD2 (5 bases each). V lost 6 bases and J lost 11, with 25 bases in between. The CDR3 extends over 15 amino acids. CDR3 DNA: TGTGCCAGCAGCCGCGAGATCCGCCGGGGCAATGAGCAGTACTTC. Translation: CASSREIRRGNEQYF.

The J gene is TRBJ2-1, the V gene TRBV7-9; 9 bases fit TRBD2. This CDR3 comprises 13 residues. Germline values: CDR1 SEHNR, CDR2 FQNEAQ (reference sequence). Unmatched junction bases numbered 9, after V lost 10 bases and J lost 8 bases. The CDR3 region has the DNA TGTGCCAACCTGGGACTAGCTGGCCATGAGCAGTTCTTC. This codes for CANLGLAGHEQFF.

The chain couples TRBV6-5 to TRBJ1-6, with D perhaps TRBD1 (6 bases). The germline gives CDR1 MNHEY, CDR2 SVGAGI. This CDR3 is built from 14 residues. Trimming removed 3 bases from V and 9 bases from J, with 12 bases in between. Here the CDR3 reads CASSYGTTGSPLHF. Here the CDR3 DNA reads TGTGCCAGCAGTTATGGGACAACGGGTTCACCCCTCCACTTT.

The chain combines TRBV7-2 with TRBJ1-1; 9 bases match TRBD1. V lost 1 base to trimming and J lost 1 base; unmatched junction nucleotides: 7. The CDR3 is 17 amino acids. The V gene's germline CDR1 is SGHTA and CDR2 FQGNSA. CDR3 DNA sequence: TGTGCCAGCAGCTTAGGTATCGGGACAGGGCGGAACACTGAAGCTTTCTTT. Amino acid sequence: CASSLGIGTGRNTEAFF.

This chain joins TRBV7-3 and TRBJ2-2, with TRBD2 matching 8 bases. This CDR3 region has 15 residues. Germline CDR1 and CDR2: SGHTA and FQGTGA. The trim removed 5 bases at V and 0 bases at J, leaving 2 bases unmatched. As DNA, the CDR3 is TGTGCCAGCAGCCCAGCGGGGGCGAACACCGGGGAGCTGTTTTTT. Its translation is CASSPAGANTGELFF.

This clonotype appeared many times. The V call is TRBV10-3, the J call TRBJ1-2; no clear D gene. Germline V gene sequence: CDR1 ENHRY, CDR2 SYGVKD. CDR3 length equals 13 residues. V shed 3 bases and J shed 2 bases, with 7 bases lying between them. As DNA, the CDR3 is TGTGCCATCAGTGAAGAGGGAAACTATGGCTACACCTTC. Translation gives CAISEEGNYGYTF.

This clonotype was observed a few times. The rearrangement uses TRBV6-6 and TRBJ1-1; 9 nucleotides match TRBD1. The CDR3 length is 17 residues. The ends lost 2 bases at V and 1 base at J; junction bases unmatched: 8. CDR1 MNHNY and CDR2 SVGAGI come from the germline V gene (reference sequence). CDR3 residues: CASSYPPGQGKNTEAFF. CDR3 coding DNA: TGTGCCAGCAGTTACCCACCGGGACAGGGAAAGAACACTGAAGCTTTCTTT.

CDR3 bases: TGTGCCAGCAGTTCCGGGACAGGGAGTGGCTACACCTTC. Encoded protein: CASSSGTGSGYTF. The V call is TRBV7-2, the J call TRBJ1-2, with TRBD1 matching over 9 bases. After removal of 6 bases from V and 7 bases from J, the junction contained 6 bases not matched to a gene. This CDR3 contains 13 residues. In germline, CDR1 is SGHTA, CDR2 FQGNSA.

This clonotype has just a few counts. This chain joins TRBV24-1 and TRBJ2-5, with D possibly TRBD2 on 6 matching bases. The germline V gene has CDR1 KGHDR and CDR2 SFDVKD. V was cut by 12 bases and J by 11 bases, with 12 bases left in between. CDR3 length: 9 residues. The DNA for the CDR3 is TGTGCCGCAGGTCGGGAGCAGTACTTC. Protein: CAAGREQYF.

J is TRBJ2-3 and V is TRBV7-2; 13 bases are a match to TRBD2. The CDR3 is 17 residues long. V was clipped by 5 bases and J by 12 bases; unmatched bases: 17. Germline V gives CDR1 SGHTA, CDR2 FQGNSA. The CDR3 protein is CASSPGLAGVVQIPQYF. The CDR3 nucleotides are TGTGCCAGCAGCCCTGGACTAGCGGGAGTGGTACAGATACCTCAGTATTTT.

J is TRBJ2-7 and V is TRBV5-5; TRBD2 is a possible D gene (5 bases). V gave up 0 bases and J gave up 6 bases, with 10 bases separating them. CDR1 and CDR2 (germline): SGHKS, YYEKEE (reference sequence). This CDR3 is 13 amino acids long. CDR3 DNA sequence: TGTGCCAGCAGCTTGGATCGGGGTGCCGAGCAGTACTTC. The encoded protein is CASSLDRGAEQYF.

This clonotype has just a few counts. The chain recombines TRBV18 with TRBJ2-1; D call uncertain. The germline V gene has CDR1 KGHSH and CDR2 LQKENI. The CDR3 totals 13 residues. V dropped 9 bases and J dropped 3 bases, with 12 bases sitting between them. For the CDR3, the DNA is TGTGCCAGTGGGCCAGAGCTCTACAATGAGCAGTTCTTC. Translation gives CASGPELYNEQFF. The full variable domain, with the rest looked up from reference TRBV18 and TRBJ2-1, is NAGVMQNPRHLVRRRGQEARLRCSPMKGHSHVYWYRQLPEEGLKFMVYLQKENIIDESGMPKERFSAEFPKEGPSILRIQQVVRGDSAAYFCASGPELYNEQFFGPGTRLTVL.

The rearrangement uses TRBV5-1 and TRBJ2-1, with D tentatively TRBD1 (5 bases). The germline CDR1 and CDR2 sequences are SGHRS and YFSETQ. The CDR3 covers 14 residues. The germline V and J ends were trimmed by 7 bases and 8 bases, with 19 bases remaining between them. CDR3 DNA sequence: TGCGCCAGCCGACGGACACCTCTGATCGATGAGCAGTTCTTC. Its protein product is CASRRTPLIDEQFF.

This clonotype has more than one count but fewer than ten. V usage is TRBV15 and J usage is TRBJ1-1; maybe TRBD1 (5 bases). This CDR3 region has 14 residues. CDR1 is LNHNV, CDR2 YYDKDF, per germline (reference sequence). Trimming took 0 bases from V and 1 from J, leaving 6 bases between them. The CDR3, as DNA: TGTGCCACCAGCAGAGAAACAGGGAACACTGAAGCTTTCTTT. It codes for CATSRETGNTEAFF.

The V and J genes are TRBV6-1 and TRBJ1-5, with a possible D match to TRBD1 (5 bases). The germline gives CDR1 MNHNS, CDR2 SASEGT. Trimming took off 8 bases at V and 7 bases at J, with 21 bases between the two ends. This CDR3 contains 15 residues. As DNA, the CDR3 is TGTGCCAGCCTATATACTGACGGGTCAGGGCAGCCCCAGCATTTT. Its protein is CASLYTDGSGQPQHF.

This clonotype appeared many times. This rearrangement joins TRBV2 to TRBJ2-7; 8 nucleotides match TRBD1. V trimming: 6 bases; J trimming: 2 bases; junction bases outside the gene matches: 3. CDR3 size: 13 residues. Germline V gene sequence: CDR1 SNHLY, CDR2 FYNNEI. The CDR3, as DNA: TGTGCCAGCAGCGGGGGACAGGCCTACGAGCAGTACTTC. Translated, it gives CASSGGQAYEQYF. Full variable domain (rest looked up from reference TRBV2 and TRBJ2-7): EPEVTQTPSHQVTQMGQEVILRCVPISNHLYFYWYRQILGQKVEFLVSFYNNEISEKSEIFDDQFSVERPDGSNFTLKIRSTKLEDSAMYFCASSGGQAYEQYFGPGTRLTVT.

This clonotype has at least ten counts. V usage is TRBV20-1 and J usage is TRBJ2-1; D possibly uses TRBD1 or TRBD2 (6 bases each). CDR1 is DFQATT, CDR2 SNEGSKA, per germline (reference sequence). The V gene lost 3 bases and the J gene lost 8 bases, with 14 bases spanning the gap. This CDR3 has 13 residues. The DNA of the CDR3 is TGCAGTGCTAGTGAGAGGGGGGTCGATGAGCAGTTCTTC. Its translation: CSASERGVDEQFF.

The table lists this clonotype with a few counts. This chain uses TRBV12-3 or TRBV12-4 with TRBJ2-7, with a weak D call TRBD2 (6 bases). This CDR3 spans 14 amino acids. V lost 6 bases, J lost 0 bases, and 12 bases lay in between. CDR3 amino acids: CASRGTAASYEQYF. The CDR3 nucleotides read TGTGCCAGCAGGGGGACTGCCGCCTCCTACGAGCAGTACTTC.

This clonotype was seen more than once but under ten times. The chain recombines TRBV12-3 or TRBV12-4 with TRBJ2-1; D uncertain. V was clipped by 5 bases and J by 6 bases, with 14 bases between them. The CDR3 sequence is 14 residues long. Written as DNA, the CDR3 is TGTGCCAGCAGTAAAATGGACCCGGTCAATGAGCAGTTCTTC. This sequence encodes CASSKMDPVNEQFF.